One sample yielded the 26 T cell receptor beta chains listed below, sequenced in a study of PD-1 blockade in classical Hodgkin lymphoma. With no exception, relapse followed autologous stem cell transplantation in all patients, and brentuximab vedotin exposure varied. Sequencing was performed with immunoSEQ multiplex PCR; in TCRdb, only in-frame clones are kept and a portion is missing. Of about 36,000 clones detected, 60% to 80% appear once; the ten largest clones hold 13% to 15%. Sequencing used peripheral blood mononuclear cells (PBMCs), obtained before the second cycle of nivolumab. The receptors shown here come from a human donor with classical Hodgkin lymphoma.

By share, this clone ranks as medium-sized. V gene TRBV7-3 combines with J gene TRBJ2-2; D might be TRBD1 (6 bases). This CDR3 has 14 residues. V lost 5 bases, J lost 9 bases, and 16 bases lay in between. CDR1 is SGHTA and CDR2 is FQGTGA in the germline V gene. As DNA, the CDR3 is TGTGCCAGCAGCATCGGGTCCTGGGACAGGGAGCTGTTTTTT. Encoded protein: CASSIGSWDRELFF.

This clone was counted once. The chain links TRBV25-1 to TRBJ1-1, with TRBD1 matching 10 bases. The CDR3 extends over 13 amino acids. Germline V gives CDR1 MGHDK, CDR2 SYGVNS. Germline trimming cut 5 bases from V and 4 bases from J; bases unmatched to any gene: 1. The CDR3 protein is CASSRTGGTEAFF. DNA for the CDR3: TGTGCCAGCAGTAGGACAGGGGGCACTGAAGCTTTCTTT. Full variable domain (outside the CDR3, taken from reference TRBV25-1 and TRBJ1-1): EADIYQTPRYLVIGTGKKITLECSQTMGHDKMYWYQQDPGMELHLIHYSYGVNSTEKGDLSSESTVSRIRTEHFPLTLESARPSHTSQYLCASSRTGGTEAFFGQGTRLTVV.

This sequence joins TRBV7-2 and TRBJ2-7; 9 bases are shared with TRBD1. Germline loops: CDR1 SGHTA, CDR2 FQGNSA. The CDR3 extends over 15 amino acids. The V and J ends lost 7 bases and 4 bases, in that order; junction bases with no gene match: 11. CDR3: CASTRAGQGSYEQYF. The DNA for the CDR3 is TGTGCCAGCACCCGGGCGGGACAGGGCTCGTACGAGCAGTACTTC.

This clone was seen once. The CDR3 DNA follows: TGCGCCAGCACCACTAGCGGGGTAACCTACAATGAGCAGTTCTTC. It yields the protein CASTTSGVTYNEQFF. The rearrangement uses TRBV5-1 and TRBJ2-1, with 10 bases that match TRBD2. J lost 2 bases, V lost 6 bases, and 5 bases had no gene match. Germline V gives CDR1 SGHRS, CDR2 YFSETQ. CDR3 size: 15 residues.

V usage is TRBV19 and J usage is TRBJ2-6, with a tentative D call TRBD1 (5 bases). With 7 bases removed from V and 2 bases from J, the gap between germline ends came to 15 bases. The length of the CDR3 is 16 residues. CDR1 is LNHDA and CDR2 is SQIVND in the germline V gene (reference sequence). CDR3 region: CASTKTQGAGANVLTF. In DNA form, the CDR3 reads TGTGCCAGTACGAAAACCCAGGGCGCTGGGGCCAACGTCCTGACTTTC.

The chain links TRBV5-1 to TRBJ2-2; D may match TRBD1 or TRBD2 (5 bases each). V lost 0 bases, J lost 4 bases, and 10 bases lay in between. The length of the CDR3 is 15 residues. Germline lookup yields CDR1 SGHRS and CDR2 YFSETQ. The CDR3 protein is CASSLAAGATGELFF. In DNA, the CDR3 is TGCGCCAGCAGCTTGGCCGCCGGGGCCACCGGGGAGCTGTTTTTT.

The chain recombines TRBV19 with TRBJ2-7; 8 bases are a match to TRBD1. In germline, CDR1 is LNHDA, CDR2 SQIVND (reference sequence). The CDR3 sequence is 14 residues long. After removal of 9 bases from V and 9 bases from J, the junction contained 16 bases not matched to a gene. As DNA, the CDR3 is TGTGCCAGCAGCCCCGGACAGGGAATCATCGGGCAGTACTTC. It is translated as CASSPGQGIIGQYF.

This clone was seen only a few times. The gene calls are TRBV27 and TRBJ1-2; D gene unclear. The germline CDR1 and CDR2 sequences are MNHEY and SMNVEV (reference sequence). V lost 2 bases to trimming and J lost 0 bases, with 7 bases between them. This CDR3 is built from 14 residues. In DNA form, the CDR3 reads TGTGCCAGCAGTTTAAAGAGGGCTAACTATGGCTACACCTTC. This codes for CASSLKRANYGYTF.

To note about this clone: This may stem from a read error, because a much larger clone lies one nucleotide away. This specimen includes other DNA sequences encoding the same CDR3. This rearrangement joins TRBV5-4 to TRBJ2-3; 8 bases are a match to TRBD2. The CDR3 has 14 residues. The V gene's germline CDR1 is SGHNT and CDR2 YYREEE (reference sequence). V lost 4 bases to trimming and J lost 0 bases; unmatched junction nucleotides: 1. CDR3 protein: CASSPSGSTDTQYF. Written as DNA, the CDR3 is TGTGCCAGCAGCCCTAGCGGGAGCACAGATACGCAGTATTTT.

The rearrangement joins TRBV7-3 to TRBJ2-1; unclear D gene. V was pared by 2 bases and J by 2 bases, with 10 bases between. The CDR3 is 15 residues long. Germline V gives CDR1 SGHTA, CDR2 FQGTGA. The CDR3 coding sequence is TGTGCCAGCAGCTTAGAAGCACGGACCTACAATGAGCAGTTCTTC. Translation gives CASSLEARTYNEQFF.

The chain has TRBV2 and TRBJ1-1; possibly TRBD1 for D (5 bases). Between the trimmed V and J ends, which lost 6 bases and 1 base, there was a span of 12 bases. This CDR3 has 14 amino acids. Germline V gene data show CDR1 as SNHLY and CDR2 as FYNNEI. The DNA for the CDR3 is TGTGCCAGCAGAGAATACAGGACGAACACTGAAGCTTTCTTT. It specifies CASREYRTNTEAFF.

In its sample, this clone was seen a few times. The V and J genes are TRBV6-5 and TRBJ2-2; D is possibly TRBD1 or TRBD2 (6 bases each). Germline assignment: CDR1 MNHEY and CDR2 SVGAGI. V was shortened by 6 bases and J by 1 base, with 12 bases between the two germline ends. The CDR3 has 15 residues. The CDR3 DNA reads TGTGCCAGCAGACCACAGGGAGGGAACACCGGGGAGCTGTTTTTT. It yields the protein CASRPQGGNTGELFF.

This clone was seen just once. The chain is built from TRBV5-1 and TRBJ2-2; D gene unclear. The CDR3 covers 14 residues. Trimming left V 0 bases short and J 7 bases short, with 10 bases between. The V gene's germline CDR1 is SGHRS and CDR2 YFSETQ. The CDR3 loop is CASSLAVQGGELFF. The CDR3 bases are TGCGCCAGCAGCTTGGCAGTCCAAGGCGGGGAGCTGTTTTTT.

This clone has only a few counts. V usage is TRBV11-3 and J usage is TRBJ2-3, with D possibly TRBD2 on 6 matching bases. This CDR3 comprises 13 residues. V was pared by 5 bases and J by 6 bases, with 12 bases between. In germline, CDR1 is SGHNT, CDR2 YENEEA. This CDR3 is CASSVGSGDTQYF. DNA for the CDR3: TGTGCCAGCAGCGTAGGTAGCGGTGATACGCAGTATTTT.

This chain links TRBV5-4 with TRBJ1-2; D is uncertain. This CDR3 is built from 13 residues. Trimming pared 1 base from V and 5 bases from J, leaving 9 bases between. The germline gives CDR1 SGHNT, CDR2 YYREEE (reference sequence). CDR3 in DNA: TGTGCCAGCAGCTTGCGTCCGGGGTATGGCTACACCTTC. Protein product: CASSLRPGYGYTF.

The chain uses TRBV4-2 and TRBJ1-1, with unresolved D. This CDR3 has 13 amino acids. Between the trimmed V and J ends, which lost 4 bases and 3 bases, there was a span of 9 bases. Per the germline V gene, CDR1 is LGHNA and CDR2 is YNFKEQ. CDR3 sequence: CASSLQTDTEAFF. CDR3 DNA: TGTGCCAGCAGCCTTCAGACCGACACTGAAGCTTTCTTT.

In its sample, this clone was seen once. The CDR3 sequence: CASSVSTGPLHEQYF. The CDR3 nucleotides read TGTGCCAGCAGCGTATCGACAGGGCCTCTGCACGAGCAGTACTTC. The chain has TRBV9 and TRBJ2-7; TRBD1 matches at 7 bases. The CDR3 is made up of 15 amino acids. J was trimmed by 5 bases and V by 1 base; bases with no gene match: 9. In germline, CDR1 is SGDLS, CDR2 YYNGEE.

The J gene is TRBJ2-5, the V gene TRBV5-6; D is possibly TRBD1 (5 bases). Trimming shortened V by 1 base and J by 0 bases, and 13 bases separated the two germline ends. The CDR3 sequence is 16 residues long. The germline V gene has CDR1 SGHDT and CDR2 YYEEEE. The CDR3 coding sequence is TGTGCCAGCAGCTTGTTACAAGACAGCTACCAAGAGACCCAGTACTTC. This gives the protein CASSLLQDSYQETQYF.

This clone was detected only a few times. The chain links TRBV7-2 to TRBJ2-7; possibly TRBD1 for D (5 bases). This CDR3 spans 15 amino acids. The germline V gene encodes CDR1 SGHTA and CDR2 FQGNSA. V lost 5 bases, J lost 0 bases, and 14 bases lay in between. CDR3 sequence: CASSQRQMSSYEQYF. The CDR3 nucleotides are TGTGCCAGCAGCCAACGACAGATGAGCTCCTACGAGCAGTACTTC.

A word on this clone: This sample also contains other DNA sequences that code for the same CDR3. DNA for the CDR3: TGTGCCAGCTCACCACCAGGGTTGTCCTACGAGCAGTACTTC. Protein sequence: CASSPPGLSYEQYF. This chain connects TRBV18 to TRBJ2-7; D remains ambiguous. The V and J ends lost 0 bases and 1 base respectively, with 7 bases between them. CDR1 is KGHSH, CDR2 LQKENI, per germline. The length of the CDR3 is 14 residues.

The chain is built from TRBV4-3 and TRBJ2-3, with D possibly matching TRBD1 (5 bases). Germline V gene lookup returns CDR1 LGHNA and CDR2 YSLEER. Trimming took off 4 bases at V and 2 bases at J, with 13 bases between the two ends. This CDR3 contains 15 residues. In DNA, the CDR3 is TGCGCCAGCAGCCCAAGACAGAGAAACACAGATACGCAGTATTTT. Protein sequence: CASSPRQRNTDTQYF.

The CDR3 bases are TGTGCCAGCAGCCTACAGGGCAATCAGCCCCAGCATTTT. Translating it yields CASSLQGNQPQHF. The chain is built from TRBV7-8 and TRBJ1-5, with D maybe TRBD1 (5 bases). CDR1 and CDR2 from the germline V gene are SGHVS and FQNEAQ. V was shortened by 5 bases and J by 2 bases, with 7 bases between the two germline ends. The CDR3 runs to 13 residues.

The chain couples TRBV5-1 to TRBJ1-1; TRBD1 aligns across 11 bases. The CDR3 covers 15 residues. V lost 3 bases, J lost 4 bases, and 5 bases stayed unmatched. Germline loops: CDR1 SGHRS, CDR2 YFSETQ. The CDR3, as DNA: TGCGCCAGCAGCTCTGCCGGGACAGGGGGCACTGAAGCTTTCTTT. Residues: CASSSAGTGGTEAFF.

This chain uses TRBV9 with TRBJ1-1, with TRBD1 matching 9 bases. CDR1 and CDR2 (germline): SGDLS, YYNGEE. V trimming: 3 bases; J trimming: 2 bases; junction bases outside the gene matches: 5. This CDR3 has 15 residues. DNA for the CDR3: TGTGCCAGCAGCGGACCGGACAGGGGTAACACTGAAGCTTTCTTT. Protein product: CASSGPDRGNTEAFF. The complete variable domain, with remaining parts taken from reference TRBV9 and TRBJ1-1, reads DSGVTQTPKHLITATGQRVTLRCSPRSGDLSVYWYQQSLDQGLQFLIQYYNGEERAKGNILERFSAQQFPDLHSELNLSSLELGDSALYFCASSGPDRGNTEAFFGQGTRLTVV.

This clone occurred a few times. The V gene is TRBV5-1, the J gene TRBJ1-5; D possibly corresponds to TRBD1 (5 bases). This CDR3 region has 14 residues. The V gene lost 0 bases and the J gene lost 5 bases, with 9 bases spanning the gap. From germline, CDR1 is SGHRS and CDR2 YFSETQ. Here the CDR3 reads CASSLGQPDQPQHF. The CDR3 coding sequence is TGCGCCAGCAGCTTGGGACAGCCGGATCAGCCCCAGCATTTT.

This clone was counted a few times. This rearrangement joins TRBV25-1 to TRBJ2-3; 9 nucleotides line up with TRBD1. The CDR3 has 15 amino acids. Looked up from germline, CDR1 is MGHDK and CDR2 is SYGVNS. The ends lost 4 bases at V and 0 bases at J; junction bases unmatched: 2. CDR3 in amino acids: CASSGGTGSTDTQYF. CDR3 sequence (DNA): TGTGCCAGCAGTGGGGGGACAGGGAGCACAGATACGCAGTATTTT.